This is a list of T cell receptor beta chains from one sample in a study of OX40 agonist ivuxolimab in advanced cancers. Here immunoSEQ multiplex PCR was the method, and the copy in TCRdb shows in-frame clones only, minus some. The repertoire holds about 68,000 clones, with 80% to 90% as singletons. Sequenced material: CD4+ or CD8+ T cells sorted from blood, taken in a trial of the OX40 agonist ivuxolimab. The receptors come from an adult with an advanced solid tumor such as melanoma, head and neck, liver or kidney cancer. CDR3s include the opening cysteine and the closing phenylalanine or tryptophan. A D gene is named only where the DNA matches it firmly. Not all rows give a size; the values are once, few, many and, for expanded clones, a class.

clone_size d_call j_call v_call cdr3_aa cdr3_nt
NA TRBD1 TRBJ2-2 TRBV11-1 CASRLTGGNTGELFF TGTGCCAGCAGGTTGACAGGGGGCAACACCGGGGAGCTGTTTTTT
NA NA TRBJ2-6 TRBV29-1 CSVYRAGANVLTF TGCAGCGTATACAGGGCTGGGGCCAACGTCCTGACTTTC
NA TRBD2 TRBJ2-7 TRBV7-2 CASSLGLAGPYEQYF TGTGCCAGCAGCTTAGGTCTAGCGGGACCCTACGAGCAGTACTTC
NA NA TRBJ2-7 TRBV5-6 CASSSVGAPLYEQYF TGTGCCAGCAGCTCGGTAGGGGCTCCCCTCTACGAGCAGTACTTC
once NA TRBJ1-1 TRBV7-9 CASSLGGGSKAFF TGTGCCAGCAGCTTAGGCGGGGGCTCGAAAGCTTTCTTT
once NA TRBJ2-7 TRBV5-5 CASSLELGKPSLYEQYF TGTGCCAGCAGCTTGGAGCTCGGAAAACCAAGTCTTTACGAGCAGTACTTC
NA NA TRBJ1-5 TRBV4-3 CASSQGRHTLGYQPQHF TGCGCCAGCAGCCAAGGCAGGCACACCCTCGGCTATCAGCCCCAGCATTTT
NA NA TRBJ2-7 TRBV18 CASSKTTDQATPEQYF TGTGCCAGCTCGAAGACGACAGACCAGGCAACTCCCGAGCAGTACTTC
NA TRBD1 TRBJ2-1 TRBV7-2 CASAGTGRNEQFF TGTGCCAGCGCCGGGACAGGAAGAAATGAGCAGTTCTTC
NA TRBD2 TRBJ2-7 TRBV4-2 CASSHPGTSGSYEQYF TGTGCCAGCAGCCATCCTGGGACTAGCGGGTCCTACGAGCAGTACTTC
NA NA TRBJ2-3 TRBV7-2 CASSLEVADTQYF TGTGCCAGCAGCTTAGAAGTAGCAGATACGCAGTATTTT
NA TRBD2 TRBJ2-2 TRBV7-2 CASSLYLLAGGTGELFF TGTGCCAGCAGCTTATATCTACTAGCGGGAGGCACCGGGGAGCTGTTTTTT
NA NA TRBJ2-3 TRBV5-1 CASSPDPSSTDTQYF TGCGCCAGCAGCCCGGACCCCTCTAGCACAGATACGCAGTATTTT
NA TRBD2 TRBJ2-7 TRBV7-2 CASSSSLSGKVYEQYF TGTGCCAGCAGCTCATCGCTTAGCGGGAAGGTCTACGAGCAGTACTTC
NA NA TRBJ2-7 TRBV28 CASSNRVRTSIYEQYF TGTGCCAGCAGTAACAGGGTAAGGACGTCGATCTACGAGCAGTACTTC
once NA TRBJ1-1 TRBV11-2 CASSSRPASNTEAFF TGTGCCAGCAGCTCGAGACCGGCATCGAACACTGAAGCTTTCTTT
few TRBD1 TRBJ1-2 TRBV6-1 CASSENRGTNYGYTF TGTGCCAGCAGTGAAAACAGGGGCACTAACTATGGCTACACCTTC
NA TRBD1 TRBJ2-7 TRBV7-8 CASSLVQGSSYEQYF TGTGCCAGCAGCTTAGTACAGGGGAGCTCCTACGAGCAGTACTTC
NA TRBD2 TRBJ2-3 TRBV11-3 CASAVGGADTQYF TGTGCCAGCGCCGTCGGGGGGGCAGATACGCAGTATTTT
NA NA TRBJ2-3 TRBV6-1 CAVEKGWGTDTQYF TGTGCCGTAGAAAAAGGGTGGGGAACAGATACGCAGTATTTT
NA NA TRBJ2-1 TRBV6-4 CASSAEGDEQFF TGTGCCAGCAGTGCGGAGGGAGATGAGCAGTTCTTC
NA TRBD2 TRBJ2-1 TRBV19 CASINPGLGSNEQFF TGTGCCAGTATTAACCCGGGACTAGGGAGCAATGAGCAGTTCTTC
NA NA TRBJ2-1 TRBV10-2 CASKALGGSYNEQFF TGCGCCAGCAAAGCCCTAGGCGGGTCCTACAATGAGCAGTTCTTC
NA TRBD1 TRBJ1-1 TRBV7-9 CASSLRQGVTEAFF TGTGCCAGCAGCTTAAGACAGGGCGTGACTGAAGCTTTCTTT
NA TRBD1 TRBJ1-1 TRBV27 CASSDRGVAEAFF TGTGCCAGCTCCGACAGGGGAGTCGCTGAAGCTTTCTTT
NA NA TRBJ2-7 TRBV20-1 CSAAGWYEQYF TGCAGTGCGGCGGGGTGGTACGAGCAGTACTTC
NA TRBD1 TRBJ1-1 TRBV25-1 CASTKTGENTEAFF TGTGCCAGCACCAAGACAGGGGAGAACACTGAAGCTTTCTTT
NA NA TRBJ2-1 TRBV7-2 CASSLAAAFSYNEQFF TGTGCCAGCAGCTTAGCGGCGGCTTTCTCCTACAATGAGCAGTTCTTC
NA NA TRBJ1-2 TRBV4-3 CASSQEAGLRGGYTF TGCGCCAGCAGCCAAGAAGCTGGACTCAGAGGGGGCTACACCTTC
NA NA TRBJ1-3 TRBV7-3 CASSLSDGNTIYF TGTGCCAGCAGCTTATCGGACGGCAACACCATATATTTT
NA NA TRBJ2-7 TRBV7-2 CASSLQGTRSPKQYF TGTGCCAGCAGCCTCCAAGGGACACGGTCCCCAAAGCAGTACTTC
NA NA TRBJ1-5 TRBV7-7 CASSFCGTGRFSNQPQHF TGTGCTAGCAGCTTTTGCGGTACAGGGCGTTTTAGCAATCAGCCCCAGCATTTT
NA NA TRBJ1-5 TRBV15 CATRGRWESNQPQHF TGTGCCACCAGGGGAAGGTGGGAAAGCAATCAGCCCCAGCATTTT
NA NA TRBJ2-7 TRBV10-3 CAISESAVSSYEQYF TGTGCCATCAGTGAGTCGGCGGTGAGCTCCTACGAGCAGTACTTC
NA NA TRBJ2-2 TRBV28 CASRSLRLFF TGTGCCAGCAGAAGTCTTCGGCTGTTTTTT
NA NA TRBJ1-5 TRBV6-6 CASSYSAVQPQHF TGTGCCAGCAGTTACTCGGCAGTCCAGCCCCAGCATTTT
NA TRBD1 TRBJ1-5 TRBV19 CASRPTGGGQPQHF TGTGCCAGTAGACCAACAGGGGGCGGTCAGCCCCAGCATTTT
NA TRBD1 TRBJ1-2 TRBV28 CASRSGQASYGYTF TGTGCCAGCAGGTCTGGACAGGCGTCCTATGGCTACACCTTC
NA NA TRBJ2-3 TRBV30 CAWSLRTLFAVDTQYF TGTGCCTGGAGTCTCCGAACTCTCTTTGCGGTAGATACGCAGTATTTT
NA NA TRBJ1-4 TRBV10-3 CAISVAVDEKLFF TGTGCCATCAGTGTGGCAGTAGATGAAAAACTGTTTTTT